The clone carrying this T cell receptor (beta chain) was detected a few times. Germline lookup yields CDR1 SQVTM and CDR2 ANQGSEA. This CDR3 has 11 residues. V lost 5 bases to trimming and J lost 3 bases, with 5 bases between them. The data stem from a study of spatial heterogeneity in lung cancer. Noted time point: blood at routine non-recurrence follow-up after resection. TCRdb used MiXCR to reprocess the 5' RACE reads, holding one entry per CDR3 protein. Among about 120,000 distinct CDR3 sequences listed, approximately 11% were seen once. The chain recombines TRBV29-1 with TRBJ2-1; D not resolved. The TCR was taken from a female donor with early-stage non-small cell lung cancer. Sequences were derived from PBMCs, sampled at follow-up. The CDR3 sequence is CSVLHYNEQFF. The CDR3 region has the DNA TGCAGCGTTCTACACTACAATGAGCAGTTCTTC.